Below, one T cell receptor beta chain is given with its context. The antigen is not known. This sample was included in a study of cytomegalovirus exposure and HLA in healthy donors. Study-level points and caveats: Earlier analysis looked at TCR beta V segments, and most were productive about 87% or about 30% of the time. A cluster of highly shared sequence variants was likely a sequencing artifact.

The CDR3 length is 17 residues. J was trimmed by 4 bases and V by 5 bases; bases with no gene match: 11. In germline, CDR1 is PRHDT, CDR2 FYEKMQ (reference sequence). With 60 Vbeta and 13 Jbeta primers, the PCR was carried out. Measured with immunoSEQ multiplex PCR; TCRdb has only the in-frame clones, and not every one. The data show about 100,000 clones, around 83% seen once. The sample was PBMCs. V usage is TRBV13 and J usage is TRBJ2-3, with TRBD2 identical over 11 bases. This TCR was sampled from a woman aged 18-35 years in good health and CMV-seronegative. The CDR3, as DNA: TGTGCCAGCAGCGCCAGCTCTAGCGGGAGGTTGGCAGATACGCAGTATTTT. This encodes CASSASSSGRLADTQYF.